The 21 T cell receptor beta chains in this list originate from one sample, sequenced in a study of T cells in Graves' hyperthyroidism and ophthalmopathy. RNA transcripts provided the source from which TCR beta CDR3 regions were amplified. Initially, a first-round RT-PCR of the TCR CDR3 employed the HTBI primer set. Via MiXCR, TCRdb re-called the multiplex PCR reads, giving one row per CDR3 protein. Here the sample spans hundreds of thousands of distinct CDR3 sequences, under 60% being singletons. The specimen sequenced was peripheral blood or thyroid tissue (not recorded which). Receptors were obtained from a young woman with Graves' hyperthyroidism.

Only a few counts were recorded for this clonotype. The J gene is TRBJ2-5, the V gene TRBV10-3; TRBD1 matches at 10 bases. The J call may be mistaken, given a closer DNA end match to TRBJ2-1. The CDR3 length is 14 residues. CDR1 and CDR2 (germline): ENHRY, SYGVKD. The CDR3 coding sequence is TGTGCCATCAGTGAAGGGGACAGGGGACATGAGCAGTTCTTC. This translates into CAISEGDRGHEQFF.

Concerning this clonotype itself: Possible read error: a much larger clone is one base away. The rearrangement joins TRBV7-8 to TRBJ2-7; TRBD1 is a possible D gene (6 bases). Looked up from germline, CDR1 is SGHVS and CDR2 is FQNEAQ. This CDR3 has 15 amino acids. V was pared by 0 bases and J by 1 base, with 10 bases between. CDR3 protein: CASSLAGQISYEQYF. The CDR3 DNA sequence: TGTGCCAGCAGCTTAGCCGGACAGATATCCTACGAGCAGTACTTC.

This clonotype was counted ten times or more. The chain joins TRBV2 to TRBJ2-5; no reliable D call. Germline CDR1 and CDR2: SNHLY and FYNNEI. Trimming took 3 bases from V and 1 from J, leaving 6 bases between them. The CDR3 covers 13 residues. CDR3 sequence reads: CASSDGIQETQYF. CDR3 in DNA: TGTGCCAGCAGTGATGGCATCCAAGAGACCCAGTACTTC.

The chain couples TRBV10-3 to TRBJ1-4, with D possibly matching TRBD1 (5 bases). The germline V and J ends were trimmed by 7 bases and 3 bases, with 9 bases remaining between them. The length of the CDR3 is 13 residues. Germline V gene lookup returns CDR1 ENHRY and CDR2 SYGVKD. The CDR3 nucleotides are TGTGCCATCACAAGGGGTGCTAATGAAAAACTGTTTTTT. Encoded protein: CAITRGANEKLFF.

This rearrangement joins TRBV7-2 to TRBJ1-4, with a weak D call TRBD1 (5 bases). Germline loops: CDR1 SGHTA, CDR2 FQGNSA. The CDR3 loop spans 12 amino acids. Trimming shortened V by 6 bases and J by 8 bases, and 10 bases separated the two germline ends. The CDR3 here is CASSGAGEKLFF. The CDR3 DNA sequence: TGTGCCAGCAGTGGGGCGGGCGAAAAACTGTTTTTT.

The chain combines TRBV9 with TRBJ1-5, with TRBD1 identical over 7 bases. The CDR3 runs to 14 residues. V lost 7 bases and J lost 7; bases outside the gene matches: 11. CDR1 and CDR2 from the germline V gene are SGDLS and YYNGEE. The DNA for the CDR3 is TGTGCCAGCTTAGCGCGACAGGGCGTCCAGCCCCAGCATTTT. It codes for CASLARQGVQPQHF.

V is TRBV10-3 and J is TRBJ1-1; 8 nucleotides match TRBD1. The CDR3 length is 14 residues. CDR1 and CDR2 (germline): ENHRY, SYGVKD. V shed 7 bases, J shed 1 base, and the junction held 5 bases outside the gene matches. CDR3 sequence: CAIIGDRWNTEAFF. CDR3 DNA: TGTGCCATCATAGGGGACAGGTGGAACACTGAAGCTTTCTTT.

A note on this clonotype: Germline is not matched at one junction end, which may reflect a read error. The V call is TRBV7-2, the J call TRBJ1-1, with no clear D. In germline, CDR1 is SGHTA, CDR2 FQGNSA. The CDR3 spans 16 residues. The CDR3 loop is CASSPTEAEWGTEAFF. In DNA, the CDR3 is TGCGCCAGCAGCCCCACCGAGGCCGAATGGGGCACTGAAGCTTTCTTT.

This clonotype came up a few times. The gene calls are TRBV7-2 and TRBJ1-2; no firm D call. V gave up 1 base and J gave up 8 bases, with 11 bases separating them. The CDR3 runs 13 residues. Germline V gene lookup returns CDR1 SGHTA and CDR2 FQGNSA. The CDR3 DNA follows: TGTGCCAGCAGCTTAGTTATGGATGAGGGCTACACCTTC. Protein product: CASSLVMDEGYTF.

This clonotype was found once. This may be a read error, as it is one base from a much larger clone. The CDR3 here is CASSLPVRTRDQETQYF. The CDR3 coding sequence is TGTGCCAGCAGCTTACCGGTGCGGACAAGGGACCAAGAGACCCAGTACTTC. The chain links TRBV7-8 to TRBJ2-5, with D perhaps matching TRBD1 (5 bases). V was cut by 2 bases and J by 0 bases, with 16 bases left in between. Germline V gene sequence: CDR1 SGHVS, CDR2 FQNEAQ. CDR3 length equals 17 residues.

The table lists this clonotype with a few counts. CDR3: CATSDPEEAAETQYF. In DNA form, the CDR3 reads TGTGCCACCAGTGACCCCGAGGAGGCGGCGGAGACCCAGTACTTC. This chain links TRBV24-1 with TRBJ2-5; D is perhaps TRBD2 (5 bases). The CDR3 contains 15 residues. Trimming removed 4 bases from V and 5 bases from J, with 16 bases in between. Germline V gene lookup returns CDR1 KGHDR and CDR2 SFDVKD.

For this clonotype: A read error may explain this, as a much larger clone is one base away. J is TRBJ2-7 and V is TRBV10-3; TRBD2 agrees at 8 bases. Germline CDR1 is ENHRY and CDR2 is SYGVKD. Losses at the gene ends were 10 bases for V and 1 base for J; bases not matched to a gene: 9. The CDR3 is made up of 14 amino acids. Here the CDR3 reads CASIKTSESYEQYF. The CDR3 DNA reads TGTGCCAGCATTAAGACTAGCGAGTCCTACGAGCAGTACTTC.

This clonotype was detected only once. This chain joins TRBV6-1 and TRBJ2-2; 8 bases agree with TRBD1. Germline V gene data show CDR1 as MNHNS and CDR2 as SASEGT. The CDR3 runs to 14 residues. V was clipped by 6 bases and J by 7 bases; unmatched bases: 7. As DNA, the CDR3 is TGTGCCAGCAGAAGGACAGGGCATAGCGGGGAGCTGTTTTTT. Its translation is CASRRTGHSGELFF.

The rearrangement links TRBV25-1 to TRBJ1-1; a possible D gene is TRBD1 (6 bases). CDR3 length equals 14 residues. V was cut by 6 bases and J by 3 bases, with 14 bases left in between. Germline assignment: CDR1 MGHDK and CDR2 SYGVNS. The CDR3 loop reads CASRDRGMYTEAFF. CDR3 bases: TGTGCCAGCAGAGATAGGGGGATGTACACTGAAGCTTTCTTT.

This clonotype was seen only a few times. The V gene is TRBV7-9, the J gene TRBJ2-7; D is unresolved. The CDR3 totals 11 residues. Trimming shortened V by 2 bases and J by 7 bases, and 6 bases separated the two germline ends. CDR1 is SEHNR and CDR2 is FQNEAQ in the germline V gene (reference sequence). The CDR3 sequence is CASSLLSEQYF. The CDR3 DNA reads TGTGCCAGCAGCTTACTTTCAGAGCAGTACTTC.

The chain has TRBV7-2 and TRBJ2-5; 14 nucleotides agree with TRBD2. The CDR3 contains 15 residues. V gave up 3 bases and J gave up 4 bases; unmatched junction bases: 1. CDR1 and CDR2 from the germline V gene are SGHTA and FQGNSA. The CDR3: CASSFGLAGGETQYF. The CDR3 nucleotides are TGTGCCAGCAGCTTCGGACTAGCGGGAGGAGAGACCCAGTACTTC.

The chain combines TRBV20-1 with TRBJ1-5, with TRBD1 identical over 9 bases. Germline V gives CDR1 DFQATT, CDR2 SNEGSKA (reference sequence). The CDR3 covers 15 residues. V was pared by 0 bases and J by 5 bases, with 5 bases of the junction left unmatched. The CDR3 loop reads CSARDPQGADQPQHF. The CDR3 region has the DNA TGCAGTGCTAGAGATCCACAGGGGGCTGATCAGCCCCAGCATTTT.

This clonotype was counted a single time. This may stem from a read error, because a much larger clone lies one nucleotide away. The chain combines TRBV10-3 with TRBJ1-1; D is unresolved. Between the trimmed V and J ends, which lost 2 bases and 4 bases, there was a span of 17 bases. In germline, CDR1 is ENHRY, CDR2 SYGVKD. The length of the CDR3 is 16 residues. The CDR3 DNA reads as TGTGCCATCAGTGAGCAGAGCACCCCAGAGCGCACTGAAGCTTTCTTT. Translating it yields CAISEQSTPERTEAFF.

J is TRBJ2-7 and V is TRBV11-1; D is possibly TRBD1 (6 bases). Trimming removed 6 bases from V and 7 bases from J, with 19 bases in between. There are 14 residues in the CDR3. Per germline, CDR1 SGHAT and CDR2 FQDESV (reference sequence). The CDR3 DNA reads as TGTGCCAGCAGTACGCAGGGGCGCAGGAAAGAGCAGTACTTC. Its protein is CASSTQGRRKEQYF. The full variable domain, completed using reference TRBV11-1 and TRBJ2-7, is EAEVAQSPRYKITEKSQAVAFWCDPISGHATLYWYRQILGQGPELLVQFQDESVVDDSQLPKDRFSAERLKGVDSTLKIQPAELGDSAMYLCASSTQGRRKEQYFGPGTRLTVT.

In its sample, this clonotype was seen a few times. The chain combines TRBV12-3 or TRBV12-4 with TRBJ2-2; D not certain. V was trimmed by 6 bases and J by 2 bases, leaving 16 bases between them. The CDR3 has 16 residues. The CDR3 DNA is TGTGCCAGCAGCAAGGTCGGCAGAGGAAACACCGGGGAGCTGTTTTTT. Translated, it gives CASSKVGRGNTGELFF.

This clonotype qualifies as medium-sized (0.01 to 0.1%). This chain joins TRBV15 and TRBJ1-1; D unclear. Germline V lookup: CDR1 LNHNV, CDR2 YYDKDF (reference sequence). Trimming shortened V by 0 bases and J by 2 bases, and 7 bases separated the two germline ends. This CDR3 contains 14 residues. The CDR3 DNA is TGTGCCACCAGCAGAGATCGGCCAAACACTGAAGCTTTCTTT. Translation gives CATSRDRPNTEAFF.